This entry is about one T cell receptor (beta chain). The source of the sample is a study of blood T cell repertoires in COVID-19. Turning to the study itself: The samples span acute and convalescent COVID-19 from the United States, Italy and Spain. T cells, B-cell-depleted T cells, or PBMCs provided the cDNA or gDNA that served as material.

Germline V gene sequence: CDR1 LGHNA, CDR2 YNFKEQ. CDR3 length: 15 residues. V was pared by 4 bases and J by 3 bases, with 7 bases of the junction left unmatched. One Seattle source followed patients from active infection through their disease course. Authors' processing steps: For nucleated cells, counts were estimated from reference gene primer amplification. Data came from immunoSEQ multiplex PCR; TCRdb stores just in-frame clones and leaves some out. V, J and clone size are taken as reported in that table, and D and trimming were inferred from the DNA itself. Here the sample spans around 63,000 clones, about four fifths being singletons.

The sequence derives from a man aged 60 to 75 with COVID-19, enrolled during active disease. The sequenced material came from peripheral blood. The V call is TRBV4-2, the J call TRBJ1-1, with TRBD1 matching 8 bases. For the CDR3, the DNA is TGTGCCAGCAGCCTCTCGACAGGGGCAGACACTGAAGCTTTCTTT. The encoded protein is CASSLSTGADTEAFF.